This T cell receptor beta chain was profiled in a study of T cells in localized non-small cell lung cancer. V was cut by 1 base and J by 2 bases, with 8 bases left in between. The germline gives CDR1 MGHRA, CDR2 YSYEKL. The CDR3 consists of 14 residues. Using immunoSEQ multiplex PCR, the repertoire was profiled, and TCRdb retains in-frame clones only, with some absent. Of about 5,500 clones in the sample, 84% were seen once. The chain recombines TRBV4-1 with TRBJ2-5; D uncertain. The sequenced sample was peripheral blood mononuclear cells, obtained before any cancer treatment. The TCR comes from a female donor over 55 with stage II lung adenocarcinoma. The DNA of the CDR3 is TGCGCCAGCAGCCAAGGCGACTTTCAAGAGACCCAGTACTTC. Translated: CASSQGDFQETQYF.